A single T cell receptor (beta chain) is shown here with its context. Its matching antigen is unknown. This entry comes from a study of T cell responses to AZD1222 COVID-19 vaccine. Study background: Second doses were pooled across both intervals (about 4 or about 12 weeks). Study-wide findings and caveats: Donors were chiefly white British, with a greater number of females, and clonal diversity was perhaps underestimated. Only a handful of people who got AZD1222 tested seropositive at baseline. Unmutated variant regions are reportedly the target of nearly half of TCRs that are spike-specific.

Using immunoSEQ multiplex PCR, the repertoire was profiled, and TCRdb retains in-frame clones only, with some absent. The data hold some 100,000 clones, with about nine tenths observed a single time. V gave up 3 bases and J gave up 9 bases; unmatched junction bases: 7. From germline, CDR1 is KGHSH and CDR2 LQKENI. The CDR3 consists of 13 residues. The chain links TRBV18 to TRBJ2-7, with TRBD1 matching over 8 bases. The TCR sequence derives from an adult in good health. This sample comprised peripheral blood, obtained on day 0 of AZD1222 vaccination. CDR3 in DNA: TGTGCCAGCTCACCCCCACAGGGGGGTGGGCAGTACTTC. It specifies CASSPPQGGGQYF.